The rows below give T cell receptor beta chains drawn from one sample of a study of Graves' ophthalmopathy and Graves' hyperthyroidism. TCRdb processed the multiplex PCR reads anew with MiXCR; each CDR3 protein has one entry. The data contain hundreds of thousands of distinct CDR3 sequences, about a fifth of them seen just once; the ten biggest clones take up about 46%. Sequenced sample: peripheral blood. The receptors come from a woman between 50 and 59 years old with Graves' ophthalmopathy. The CDR3 runs from the conserved cysteine through the conserved F or W. The order of the fields is D gene, J gene, clone size, V gene, CDR3 protein, CDR3 DNA. D genes are given only for firm matches. Size is stated for part of the rows, as once, few or many counts, or as a class when the clone is expanded.

D: -
J: TRBJ2-5
size: -
V: TRBV7-2
CDR3: CASSRGQTETQYF
DNA: TGTGCCAGCAGCCGAGGACAAACAGAGACCCAGTACTTC

D: -
J: TRBJ2-7
size: many
V: TRBV11-2
CDR3: CASSLVGPSDEQYF
DNA: TGTGCCAGCAGCTTAGTAGGCCCAAGCGACGAGCAGTACTTC

D: TRBD1
J: TRBJ1-6
size: -
V: TRBV9
CDR3: CASSEEDRPGRGKNSPLHF
DNA: TGTGCCAGCAGCGAGGAGGACAGGCCGGGGAGGGGGAAAAATTCACCCCTCCACTTT

D: TRBD1
J: TRBJ2-7
size: -
V: TRBV24-1
CDR3: CATSDPGQGAGQYF
DNA: TGTGCCACCAGTGATCCGGGACAGGGGGCTGGGCAGTACTTC

D: -
J: TRBJ1-6
size: -
V: TRBV5-1
CDR3: CASSPVGGTESPLHF
DNA: TGCGCCAGCAGCCCCGTCGGGGGTACGGAGTCACCCCTCCACTTT

D: -
J: TRBJ2-6
size: many
V: TRBV11-2
CDR3: CASSLMAGNSGANVLTF
DNA: TGTGCCAGCAGCTTAATGGCGGGCAACTCTGGGGCCAACGTCCTGACTTTC

D: TRBD1
J: TRBJ2-5
size: many
V: TRBV6-5
CDR3: CASRGTGGLETQYF
DNA: TGTGCCAGCAGGGGGACAGGGGGATTAGAGACCCAGTACTTC

D: TRBD1
J: TRBJ1-2
size: many
V: TRBV24-1
CDR3: CATSEQGARGYTF
DNA: TGTGCCACCAGTGAGCAGGGGGCGCGTGGCTACACCTTC

D: -
J: TRBJ1-1
size: -
V: TRBV4-2
CDR3: CASSKGKGLPEAFF
DNA: TGTGCCAGCAGCAAGGGGAAGGGGCTACCTGAAGCTTTCTTT

D: TRBD2
J: TRBJ2-5
size: -
V: TRBV28
CDR3: CASSPGPRASGRGETQYF
DNA: TGTGCCAGCAGTCCGGGCCCCCGGGCTAGCGGGAGAGGGGAGACCCAGTACTTC

D: -
J: TRBJ1-1
size: -
V: TRBV3-1
CDR3: CASTQGNTEAFF
DNA: TGTGCCAGCACCCAGGGGAACACTGAAGCTTTCTTT

D: -
J: TRBJ1-5
size: many
V: TRBV15
CDR3: CATSRPGYSNQPQHF
DNA: TGTGCCACCAGCAGACCCGGATATAGCAATCAGCCCCAGCATTTT

D: -
J: TRBJ2-2
size: many
V: TRBV6-5
CDR3: CASSYGGYTGELFF
DNA: TGTGCCAGCAGTTACGGGGGTTACACCGGGGAGCTGTTTTTT

D: -
J: TRBJ2-7
size: many
V: TRBV19
CDR3: CASSPQQGYEQYF
DNA: TGTGCCAGTAGTCCTCAACAGGGCTACGAGCAGTACTTC

D: -
J: TRBJ2-7
size: many
V: TRBV7-2
CDR3: CASSPLGSSEQYF
DNA: TGTGCCAGCAGCCCCCTAGGGTCCTCCGAGCAGTACTTC

D: -
J: TRBJ1-1
size: -
V: TRBV12-3/TRBV12-4
CDR3: CASKPTARREAFF
DNA: TGTGCCAGCAAGCCGACAGCCCGTAGGGAAGCTTTCTTT